This paragraph reports one TCR beta chain. Its recognized antigen is unknown. One base away there is no much larger clone; base qualities are not given. The sample was run on an Illumina NovaSeq 6000. cDNA libraries for TCRalpha and TCRbeta were prepared by 5'RACE using constant-segment primers, with sample barcodes and unique molecular identifiers added. RNA was extracted from every sample with Trizol reagent. Amplification of the libraries took two PCR steps, and the second step added a second sample barcode plus Illumina TruSeq adapters. The libraries were sequenced on an Illumina NovaSeq using 2 x 150 bp paired-end reads. In the paper's pipeline: With migec v1.2.7, reads were demultiplexed and then collapsed into UMI-guided consensus sequences. Using mixcr v2.1.11, UMI consensuses were aligned to TRA and TRB V and J templates and then assembled into clonotypes. A clonotype was counted as expanded or contracted only when both edgeR and NoisET called the clonotype significant, with the noise models trained on biological replicates. edgeR calls used a false discovery rate-adjusted p below 0.01 and a log2 fold-change threshold of 1. As an exploratory analysis of dynamics, max-normalized trajectories of the 1000 most abundant clonotypes were examined by PCA with hierarchical clustering. Separately sequenced CD4+ and CD8+ repertoires were used to assign a CD4 or CD8 phenotype to each responding clone. The public reads were reprocessed in TCRdb via fastp at Q25 and MiXCR, keeping in-frame beta chains. Each entry merges the rows of one CDR3 protein and shows their most common DNA and genes. These V and J calls are TCRdb output, not the study's own analysis. This sample comprises some 100,000 distinct CDR3 sequences, approximately 10% of them detected only once. The top ten clones comprise more than 35% of the sample.

This record comes from a study of T-cell memory formation after mild COVID-19 (dated by TCRdb to the early 2020s). Background on the whole study: TCR sequence clusters from the two donors were largely donor specific. In two donors, T-cell clones that expanded and contracted after mild COVID-19 were followed by sequencing TCRalpha and TCRbeta repertoires longitudinally. Two young, previously healthy adult volunteers made up the cohort, one male and one female. General conclusions and limits of the study: Some responding clones were detected in pre-infection memory, which suggested that pre-existing cross-reactive memory T cells had joined the SARS-CoV-2 response. Only a couple of mild cases were covered in the study, and larger cohorts including severe cases with pre-infection samples were considered necessary. Clones that contracted from day 15 to 85 showed balanced CD4/CD8 phenotypes, whereas a second wave of clones that expanded from day 15 to 37 leaned towards CD4+. Whether the second-wave clones peaking on day 37 were SARS-CoV-2 specific was not confirmed. Contracting CD4+ clones were found mainly in CM and EM memory subsets, while CD8+ clones were enriched in EMRA.

Including the terminal cysteine and phenylalanine, the CDR3 comprises 13 residues. Solely the CDR3 DNA is kept, with 39 bases framed from the first base. V loses 0 bases of germline sequence and J loses 5 bases, and the interval between the two ends is 8 bases. CDR1 and CDR2 are drawn from the germline V gene (reference sequence): SGHNT, YYREEE. Ficoll-Paque density gradient centrifugation was the method used to isolate PBMCs. This clonotype was obtained from a young man who had mild COVID-19 (a few samples of this study predate the infection). The sample titles of this study are shuffled in the database, so cell type and time point are left out; the donor was told from shared clones. Sequenced material: PBMCs or a T cell subset sorted from them (not recorded which). The chain was built from TRBV5-4 and TRBJ2-5; too little of a D gene remains to name it. The CDR3 corresponds to CASSLALEETQYF. The DNA sequence is TGTGCCAGCAGCTTGGCCCTAGAGGAGACCCAGTACTTC.